This TCR beta chain stems from a study of T-cell memory formation after mild COVID-19. Overall study findings and caveats: Contracting CD4+ clones sat mainly in CM and EM; CD8+ in EMRA.

CDR3 length equals 17 residues. The V end lost 4 bases, the J end lost 5 bases, and 23 bases lay between the germline ends. The germline CDR1 and CDR2 sequences are SEHNR and FQNEAQ (reference sequence). Each CDR3 protein gets one entry after TCRdb re-called the 5' RACE reads with MiXCR. The table shows some 290,000 distinct CDR3 sequences, with 15% to 20% occurring only once. This clonotype showed up just a few times. Its antigen is not identified. The chain is built from TRBV7-9 and TRBJ1-1; D is unclear. The sample consisted of PBMCs or a T cell subset sorted from them (not recorded which). The TCR sequence derives from a man younger than 35 who had mild COVID-19 (a few samples of this study predate the infection). Cell type and time point are not known. This CDR3 reads CASSSVLVEGDRTEAFF. In nucleotides, the CDR3 is TGTGCCAGCAGCTCAGTCCTCGTTGAGGGAGATCGGACTGAAGCTTTCTTT.